A single sample gave rise to the 26 T cell receptor beta chains below, sequenced in a study of identical twins. Each CDR3 protein gets one entry after TCRdb re-called the 5' RACE reads with MiXCR. The table has hundreds of thousands of distinct CDR3 sequences, 8.5% to 9.5% seen once. These data also formed part of another study, on yellow fever vaccine responses in identical twins.

Sample: PBMCs. These receptors were taken from a woman aged 18-29 years in good health.

This clonotype has at least ten counts. The chain links TRBV11-2 to TRBJ2-3, with 11 nucleotides matching TRBD1. Germline values: CDR1 SGHAT, CDR2 FQNNGV. This CDR3 spans 15 amino acids. V lost 3 bases to trimming and J lost 5 bases; unmatched junction nucleotides: 4. The chain's CDR3 is CASSFGQGAGDTQYF. The CDR3 region has the DNA TGTGCCAGCAGCTTCGGACAGGGGGCTGGAGATACGCAGTATTTT.

Concerning this clonotype itself: An end of the junction does not agree with germline; a read error may underlie this. This sequence joins TRBV14 and TRBJ2-2, with D tentatively TRBD1 (6 bases). Germline values: CDR1 SGHDN, CDR2 FVKESK. The CDR3 covers 13 residues. The DNA for the CDR3 is TGTGCCAGCAGCCCCAGACAGGCCGGGGAGCTGTCTTTT. This gives the protein CASSPRQAGELSF.

This chain connects TRBV6-2 or TRBV6-3 to TRBJ2-7; perhaps TRBD1 as D (6 bases). The CDR3 has 16 residues. Trimming took 2 bases from V and 2 from J, leaving 16 bases between them. In germline, CDR1 is MNHEY, CDR2 SVGEGT. The CDR3 sequence: CASSYRGSNAPYEQYF. The CDR3 DNA is TGTGCCAGCAGTTACAGGGGGTCAAATGCTCCCTACGAGCAGTACTTC.

This clonotype was counted only a few times. V gene TRBV24-1 combines with J gene TRBJ2-4; D possibly corresponds to TRBD2 (5 bases). V gave up 3 bases and J gave up 0 bases, with 14 bases separating them. CDR1 and CDR2 (germline): KGHDR, SFDVKD. This CDR3 contains 17 residues. The CDR3 nucleotides read TGTGCCACCAGTGATCGTCCTACGGGGATAGCCAAAAACATTCAGTACTTC. The encoded protein is CATSDRPTGIAKNIQYF.

This clonotype turned up a few times. The rearrangement links TRBV12-3 or TRBV12-4 to TRBJ1-2; TRBD1 matches at 12 bases. CDR3 size: 16 residues. With 6 bases clipped from V and 4 bases from J, the junction kept 9 bases outside the gene matches. CDR3: CASRTGQGAKGYGYTF. CDR3 DNA sequence: TGTGCCAGCAGGACGGGACAGGGGGCGAAGGGCTATGGCTACACCTTC.

V usage is TRBV20-1 and J usage is TRBJ2-2; no clear D. The CDR3 is made up of 14 amino acids. V lost 3 bases to trimming and J lost 2 bases, with 10 bases between them. Germline V gene lookup returns CDR1 DFQATT and CDR2 SNEGSKA (reference sequence). CDR3 residues: CSASRPTNTGELFF. CDR3 DNA: TGCAGTGCTAGTAGGCCTACTAACACCGGGGAGCTGTTTTTT.

V is TRBV11-2 and J is TRBJ2-7, with D perhaps assigned TRBD1 or TRBD2 (5 bases each). CDR3 length: 15 residues. Germline V CDR1 and CDR2: SGHAT, FQNNGV. Trimming removed 3 bases from V and 0 bases from J, with 12 bases in between. CDR3 nucleotides: TGTGCCAGCAGCTTGAGCGGACAACTCTCCTACGAGCAGTACTTC. It yields the protein CASSLSGQLSYEQYF.

The chain links TRBV7-8 to TRBJ2-7; 13 bases line up with TRBD2. CDR1 is SGHVS, CDR2 FQNEAQ, per germline. The V gene end was trimmed by 6 bases and the J gene end by 3 bases; junction bases not matched to a gene: 11. The CDR3 covers 17 residues. The CDR3 region is CASRGRTSGSGYYEQYF. The CDR3 DNA reads TGTGCCAGCAGAGGACGGACTAGCGGGAGTGGGTACTACGAGCAGTACTTC. Combining the CDR3 with reference TRBV7-8 and TRBJ2-7 gives the whole variable domain GAGVSQSPRYKVAKRGQDVALRCDPISGHVSLFWYQQALGQGPEFLTYFQNEAQLDKSGLPSDRFFAERPEGSVSTLKIQRTQQEDSAVYLCASRGRTSGSGYYEQYFGPGTRLTVT.

The rearrangement joins TRBV29-1 to TRBJ2-5; D remains ambiguous. The germline gives CDR1 SQVTM, CDR2 ANQGSEA. This CDR3 is built from 8 residues. The CDR3 loop is CVVETQYF. CDR3 DNA sequence: TGCGTCGTGGAGACCCAGTACTTC.

This clonotype was counted between two and nine times. V usage is TRBV29-1 and J usage is TRBJ2-7, with 10 bases aligning to TRBD1. The CDR3 loop spans 14 amino acids. J lost 2 bases, V lost 4 bases, and 5 bases had no gene match. In germline, CDR1 is SQVTM, CDR2 ANQGSEA. The CDR3 reads CSVAGTGETYEQYF. The CDR3 DNA is TGCAGCGTTGCCGGGACAGGGGAAACCTACGAGCAGTACTTC.

Many counts were recorded for this clonotype. The rearrangement joins TRBV2 to TRBJ2-5, with 9 positions matching TRBD2. Looked up from germline, CDR1 is SNHLY and CDR2 is FYNNEI. J lost 3 bases, V lost 9 bases, and 8 bases had no gene match. The CDR3 is 14 amino acids. Here the CDR3 DNA reads TGTGCCAGATCGGCGGGAGGGAGAAAAGAGACCCAGTACTTC. Encoded protein: CARSAGGRKETQYF.

Many counts were recorded for this clonotype. The chain has TRBV12-3 or TRBV12-4 and TRBJ2-7; D is ambiguous. The CDR3 consists of 14 residues. Between the trimmed V and J ends, which lost 7 bases and 0 bases, there was a span of 13 bases. The CDR3 region has the DNA TGTGCCAGCACCTTAGAACCAAACTCCTACGAGCAGTACTTC. Translation: CASTLEPNSYEQYF.

The chain has TRBV7-8 and TRBJ2-3, with 13 bases that match TRBD2. Germline V lookup: CDR1 SGHVS, CDR2 FQNEAQ. V shed 6 bases and J 0 bases; nucleotides not matched to a gene: 3. The CDR3 has 16 amino acids. The CDR3 DNA sequence: TGTGCCAGCAGATGGACTAGCGGGGGAAGCACAGATACGCAGTATTTT. Amino acid sequence: CASRWTSGGSTDTQYF.

The chain carries TRBV11-2 and TRBJ2-7; 8 nucleotides match TRBD1. CDR1 is SGHAT and CDR2 is FQNNGV in the germline V gene. This CDR3 has 15 residues. The ends lost 5 bases at V and 2 bases at J; junction bases unmatched: 8. CDR3 region: CASSKPPGGPYEQYF. CDR3 bases: TGTGCCAGCAGCAAACCTCCAGGGGGCCCCTACGAGCAGTACTTC. The complete variable domain, with remaining parts taken from reference TRBV11-2 and TRBJ2-7, reads EAGVAQSPRYKIIEKRQSVAFWCNPISGHATLYWYQQILGQGPKLLIQFQNNGVVDDSQLPKDRFSAERLKGVDSTLKIQPAKLEDSAVYLCASSKPPGGPYEQYFGPGTRLTVT.

Here the CDR3 reads CASSLWGQGNYNEQFF. CDR3 DNA: TGTGCCAGCAGCTTATGGGGACAGGGTAACTACAATGAGCAGTTCTTC. The chain combines TRBV11-1 with TRBJ2-1, with 9 nucleotides matching TRBD1. Trimming removed 2 bases from V and 3 bases from J; junction bases left unmatched: 5. This CDR3 contains 16 residues. The germline CDR1 and CDR2 sequences are SGHAT and FQDESV (reference sequence). The full variable domain, rest sourced from reference TRBV11-1 and TRBJ2-1, is EAEVAQSPRYKITEKSQAVAFWCDPISGHATLYWYRQILGQGPELLVQFQDESVVDDSQLPKDRFSAERLKGVDSTLKIQPAELGDSAMYLCASSLWGQGNYNEQFFGPGTRLTVL.

The V gene is TRBV5-5, the J gene TRBJ2-7, with D possibly being TRBD1 (6 bases). Trimming cost V 3 bases and J 3 bases, with 10 bases left between them. The CDR3 length is 13 residues. The germline CDR1 and CDR2 sequences are SGHKS and YYEKEE (reference sequence). The CDR3: CASSSEGGYEQYF. The DNA of the CDR3 is TGTGCCAGCAGCTCGGAAGGGGGCTACGAGCAGTACTTC. Full variable domain (rest looked up from reference TRBV5-5 and TRBJ2-7): DAGVTQSPTHLIKTRGQQVTLRCSPISGHKSVSWYQQVLGQGPQFIFQYYEKEERGRGNFPDRFSARQFPNYSSELNVNALLLGDSALYLCASSSEGGYEQYFGPGTRLTVT.

The chain is built from TRBV5-6 and TRBJ2-7; a weak D match, TRBD1 (6 bases). Germline lookup yields CDR1 SGHDT and CDR2 YYEEEE. V lost 3 bases to trimming and J lost 3 bases, with 16 bases between them. CDR3 length: 15 amino acids. CDR3 in amino acids: CASSWPGTRDYEQYF. The CDR3 nucleotides are TGTGCCAGCAGCTGGCCCGGGACAAGAGACTACGAGCAGTACTTC.

This clonotype has only a few counts. Written as DNA, the CDR3 is TGTGCCTGGCGGCGTAGCGGGGGCCCCTACAATGAGCAGTTCTTC. Its protein product is CAWRRSGGPYNEQFF. This chain uses TRBV30 with TRBJ2-1, with 9 nucleotides matching TRBD2. V lost 5 bases to trimming and J lost 2 bases; unmatched junction nucleotides: 7. The CDR3 contains 15 residues. Germline V lookup: CDR1 GTSNPN, CDR2 SVGIG (reference sequence).

This clonotype was detected a few times. The chain joins TRBV3-1 to TRBJ1-4; 7 nucleotides line up with TRBD1. The CDR3 loop spans 14 amino acids. CDR1 and CDR2 (germline): LGHDT, YNNKEL (reference sequence). With V trimmed by 6 bases and J by 6 bases, 7 bases remained unmatched. CDR3 sequence (DNA): TGTGCCAGCAGGAACAGGGGCGCTGATGAAAAACTGTTTTTT. Protein sequence: CASRNRGADEKLFF.

This clonotype appeared many times. The chain combines TRBV12-3 or TRBV12-4 with TRBJ2-5, with 7 positions matching TRBD1. The CDR3 runs to 14 residues. V lost 4 bases, J lost 7 bases, and 9 bases stayed unmatched. For the CDR3, the DNA is TGTGCCAGCAGTTCTGACAGGGACGAAGTGACCCAGTACTTC. As protein: CASSSDRDEVTQYF.

The chain employs TRBV6-1 and TRBJ2-1; tentatively, D is TRBD1 (6 bases). Looked up from germline, CDR1 is MNHNS and CDR2 is SASEGT. V was clipped by 5 bases and J by 9 bases, with 17 bases between them. The CDR3 totals 14 residues. The CDR3 DNA sequence: TGTGCCAGCAGTACCCAAACAGGGTTGAGTGAGCAGTTCTTC. Translating gives CASSTQTGLSEQFF.

V gene TRBV27 combines with J gene TRBJ2-5; D ambiguous. The germline V gene encodes CDR1 MNHEY and CDR2 SMNVEV (reference sequence). V lost 0 bases and J lost 2, with 7 bases in between. This CDR3 is 14 amino acids long. Here the CDR3 reads CASSLSNSQETQYF. DNA of the CDR3: TGTGCCAGCAGTTTATCCAACAGTCAAGAGACCCAGTACTTC.

This clonotype came up a few times. CDR3 in DNA: TGCGCCAGCAGTAGGGCTAGCGGGGTTGGGGATGAGCAGTTCTTC. The encoded protein is CASSRASGVGDEQFF. V usage is TRBV10-2 and J usage is TRBJ2-1; 9 bases match TRBD2. This CDR3 is 15 amino acids long. The germline CDR1 and CDR2 sequences are WSHSY and SAAADI. Trimming at V came to 5 bases and at J to 8 bases, leaving 10 bases not matched to a gene.

This clonotype was observed a few times. V and J are TRBV10-3 and TRBJ1-2, with D unclear. V lost 7 bases, J lost 4 bases, and 13 bases lay in between. This CDR3 spans 13 amino acids. In germline, CDR1 is ENHRY, CDR2 SYGVKD. The DNA of the CDR3 is TGTGCCATCAACGGCCAGGAAGGCTATGGCTACACCTTC. Translated, it gives CAINGQEGYGYTF.

This clonotype was observed many times. V gene TRBV5-1 combines with J gene TRBJ2-1; 13 nucleotides align to TRBD2. The CDR3 runs to 16 residues. The trim removed 4 bases at V and 8 bases at J, leaving 9 bases unmatched. The germline V gene encodes CDR1 SGHRS and CDR2 YFSETQ. CDR3 nucleotides: TGCGCCAGCAGCGACGGGACTAGCGGGATTTTGCATGAGCAGTTCTTC. Protein product: CASSDGTSGILHEQFF.

This clonotype was observed a handful of times. The rearrangement uses TRBV29-1 and TRBJ2-5; D is unresolved. From germline, CDR1 is SQVTM and CDR2 ANQGSEA. The CDR3 runs to 11 residues. The V gene lost 7 bases and the J gene lost 5 bases, with 11 bases spanning the gap. For the CDR3, the DNA is TGCAGCGCCACTATCGTCGAGACCCAGTACTTC. Its protein product is CSATIVETQYF.